The 3 T cell receptor beta chains below were found in one sample sequenced in a study of T cells in Graves' hyperthyroidism and ophthalmopathy. RNA transcripts served as the template for amplifying TCR beta CDR3 regions. An initial round of RT-PCR targeting the TCR CDR3 relied on the HTBI primer set. TCRdb reprocessed the multiplex PCR reads via MiXCR and lists one record per CDR3 protein. The data show a few hundred thousand distinct CDR3 sequences, around 15% seen once. Sequences were obtained from blood. Receptor source: a woman aged 60-75 years with Graves' ophthalmopathy.

This clonotype came up many times. The gene calls are TRBV2 and TRBJ2-1; TRBD1 agrees at 9 bases. The germline V gene encodes CDR1 SNHLY and CDR2 FYNNEI. The CDR3 is 15 residues long. J was trimmed by 2 bases and V by 6 bases; bases with no gene match: 5. The CDR3 loop is CASRADRGTYNEQFF. CDR3 nucleotide sequence: TGTGCCAGCAGAGCGGACAGGGGAACCTACAATGAGCAGTTCTTC.

This clonotype was picked up one time. The CDR3 does not close with the conserved phenylalanine or tryptophan, likely indicating a read error. This rearrangement joins TRBV3-1 to TRBJ2-3, with D hard to call. CDR3 size: 14 residues. CDR1 is LGHDT, CDR2 YNNKEL, per germline (reference sequence). The CDR3 DNA reads as TGTGCCAGCAGCCGTAGGGTCTCGGAAGATACACAGTATCTT. This sequence encodes CASSRRVSEDTQYL.

This clonotype was recorded at least ten times. The chain couples TRBV27 to TRBJ2-7; either TRBD1 or TRBD2 may fit D (5 bases each). Germline V CDR1 and CDR2: MNHEY, SMNVEV (reference sequence). Trimming stripped 3 bases from V and 2 bases from J, with 11 bases between. The CDR3 extends over 14 amino acids. CDR3: CASSFRGVPYEQYF. DNA for the CDR3: TGTGCCAGCAGTTTTCGAGGGGTTCCCTACGAGCAGTACTTC.